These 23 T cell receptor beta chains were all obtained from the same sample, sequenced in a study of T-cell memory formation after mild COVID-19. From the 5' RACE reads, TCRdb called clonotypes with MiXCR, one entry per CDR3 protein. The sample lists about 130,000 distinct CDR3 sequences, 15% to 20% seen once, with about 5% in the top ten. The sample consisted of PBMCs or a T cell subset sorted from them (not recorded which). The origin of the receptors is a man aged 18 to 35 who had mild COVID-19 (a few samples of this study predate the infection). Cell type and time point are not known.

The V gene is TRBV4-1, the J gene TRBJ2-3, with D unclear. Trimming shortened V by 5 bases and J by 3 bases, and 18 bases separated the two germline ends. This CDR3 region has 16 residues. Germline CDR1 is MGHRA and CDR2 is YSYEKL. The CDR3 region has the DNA TGCGCCAGCAGCAAAAAGGTCGGCGGTACTACAGATACGCAGTATTTT. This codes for CASSKKVGGTTDTQYF.

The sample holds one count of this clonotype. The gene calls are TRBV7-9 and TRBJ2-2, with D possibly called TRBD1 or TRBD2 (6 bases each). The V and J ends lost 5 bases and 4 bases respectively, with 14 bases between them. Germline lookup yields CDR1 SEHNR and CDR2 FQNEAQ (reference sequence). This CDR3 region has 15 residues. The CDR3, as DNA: TGTGCCAGCAGCCCCCGCAGGGGAGGCACCGGGGAGCTGTTTTTT. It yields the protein CASSPRRGGTGELFF.

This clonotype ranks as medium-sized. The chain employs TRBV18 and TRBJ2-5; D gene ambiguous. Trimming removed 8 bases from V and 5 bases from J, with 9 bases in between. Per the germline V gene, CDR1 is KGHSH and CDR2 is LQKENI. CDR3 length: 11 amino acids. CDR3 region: CASSPQETQYF. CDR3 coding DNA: TGTGCCAGCAGCCCTCAGGAGACCCAGTACTTC.

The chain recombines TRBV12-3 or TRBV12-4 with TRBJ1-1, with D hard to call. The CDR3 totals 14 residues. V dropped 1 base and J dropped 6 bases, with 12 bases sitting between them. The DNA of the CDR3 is TGTGCCAGCAGTTTAGGTATCCTCCTGTCTGAAGCTTTCTTT. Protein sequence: CASSLGILLSEAFF.

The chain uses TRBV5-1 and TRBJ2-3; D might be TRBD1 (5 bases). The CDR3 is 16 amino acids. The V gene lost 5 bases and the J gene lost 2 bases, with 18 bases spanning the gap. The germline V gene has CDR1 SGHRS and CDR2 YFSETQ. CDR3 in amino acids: CASSSGSAVDTDTQYF. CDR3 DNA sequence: TGCGCCAGCAGTTCAGGGTCGGCGGTGGACACAGATACGCAGTATTTT.

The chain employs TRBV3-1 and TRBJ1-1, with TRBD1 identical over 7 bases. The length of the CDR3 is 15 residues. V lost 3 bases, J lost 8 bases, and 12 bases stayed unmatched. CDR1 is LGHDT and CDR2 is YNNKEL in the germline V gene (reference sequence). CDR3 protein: CASSHRPVQGREAFF. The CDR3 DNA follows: TGTGCCAGCAGCCACAGGCCCGTACAGGGGAGGGAAGCTTTCTTT.

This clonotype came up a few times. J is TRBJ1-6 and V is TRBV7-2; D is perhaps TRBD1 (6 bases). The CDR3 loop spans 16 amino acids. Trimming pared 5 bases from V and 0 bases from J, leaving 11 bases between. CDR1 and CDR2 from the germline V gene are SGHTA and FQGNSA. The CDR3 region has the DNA TGTGCCAGCAGCGCACAGGGAAGCTCCTATAATTCACCCCTCCACTTT. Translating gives CASSAQGSSYNSPLHF. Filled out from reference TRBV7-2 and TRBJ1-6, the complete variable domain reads GAGVSQSPSNKVTEKGKDVELRCDPISGHTALYWYRQSLGQGLEFLIYFQGNSAPDKSGLPSDRFSAERTGGSVSTLTIQRTQQEDSAVYLCASSAQGSSYNSPLHFGNGTRLTVT.

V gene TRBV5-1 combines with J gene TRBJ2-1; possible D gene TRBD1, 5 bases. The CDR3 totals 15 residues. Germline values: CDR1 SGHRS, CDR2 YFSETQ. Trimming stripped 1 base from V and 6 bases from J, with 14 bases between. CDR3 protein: CASSLNPGSGNEQFF. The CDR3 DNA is TGCGCCAGCAGCTTGAACCCAGGGTCGGGCAATGAGCAGTTCTTC.

In DNA, the CDR3 is TGTGCCAGCAGCTTGGGACAGGGAAGAGAAGAGTATGGCTACACCTTC. It codes for CASSLGQGREEYGYTF. The genes are TRBV9 and TRBJ1-2; 9 nucleotides agree with TRBD1. The germline CDR1 and CDR2 sequences are SGDLS and YYNGEE. The V and J ends lost 4 bases and 5 bases, in that order; junction bases with no gene match: 12. CDR3 size: 16 residues.

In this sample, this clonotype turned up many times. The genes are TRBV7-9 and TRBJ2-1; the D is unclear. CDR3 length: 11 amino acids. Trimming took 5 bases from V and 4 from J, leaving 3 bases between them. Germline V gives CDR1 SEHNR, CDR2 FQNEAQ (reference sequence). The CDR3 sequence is CASSPYNEQFF. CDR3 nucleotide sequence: TGTGCCAGCAGCCCGTACAATGAGCAGTTCTTC.

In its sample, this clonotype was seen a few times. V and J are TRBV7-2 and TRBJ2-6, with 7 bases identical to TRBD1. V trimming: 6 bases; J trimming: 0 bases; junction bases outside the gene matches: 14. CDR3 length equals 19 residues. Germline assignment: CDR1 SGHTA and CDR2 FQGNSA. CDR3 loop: CASSRWGTARNSGANVLTF. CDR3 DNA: TGTGCCAGCAGTCGCTGGGGGACAGCCCGGAACTCTGGGGCCAACGTCCTGACTTTC.

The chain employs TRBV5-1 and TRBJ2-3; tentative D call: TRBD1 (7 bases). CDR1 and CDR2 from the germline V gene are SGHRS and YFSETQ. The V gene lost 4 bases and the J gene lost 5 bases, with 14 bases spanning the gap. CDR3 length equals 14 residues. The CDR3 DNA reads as TGCGCCAGCAGCCCCAGGGGGGCAGGAGATACGCAGTATTTT. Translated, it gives CASSPRGAGDTQYF.

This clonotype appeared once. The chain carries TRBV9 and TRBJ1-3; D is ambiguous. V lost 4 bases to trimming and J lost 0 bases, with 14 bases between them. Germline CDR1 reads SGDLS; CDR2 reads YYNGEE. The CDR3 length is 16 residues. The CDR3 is CASSLQSRHSGNTIYF. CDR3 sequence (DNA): TGTGCCAGCAGCCTACAATCGAGGCACTCTGGAAACACCATATATTTT.

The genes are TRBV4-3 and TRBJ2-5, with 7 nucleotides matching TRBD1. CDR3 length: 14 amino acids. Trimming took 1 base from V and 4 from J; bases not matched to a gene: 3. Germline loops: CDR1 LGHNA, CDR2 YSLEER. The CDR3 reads CASSQVTGVETQYF. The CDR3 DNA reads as TGCGCCAGCAGCCAAGTCACAGGGGTAGAGACCCAGTACTTC.

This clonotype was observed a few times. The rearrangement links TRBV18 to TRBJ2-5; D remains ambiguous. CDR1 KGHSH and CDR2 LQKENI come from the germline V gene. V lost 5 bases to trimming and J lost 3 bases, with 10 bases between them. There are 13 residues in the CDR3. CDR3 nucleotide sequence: TGTGCCAGCTCAGTCGGCGGAGAAGAGACCCAGTACTTC. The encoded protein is CASSVGGEETQYF.

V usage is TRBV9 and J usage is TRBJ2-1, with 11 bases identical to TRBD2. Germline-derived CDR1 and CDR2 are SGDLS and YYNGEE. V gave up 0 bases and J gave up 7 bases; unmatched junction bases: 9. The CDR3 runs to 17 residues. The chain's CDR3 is CASSVGIAGGASNEQFF. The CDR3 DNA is TGTGCCAGCAGCGTAGGGATAGCGGGGGGGGCGAGTAATGAGCAGTTCTTC. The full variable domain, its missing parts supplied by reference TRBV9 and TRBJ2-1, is DSGVTQTPKHLITATGQRVTLRCSPRSGDLSVYWYQQSLDQGLQFLIQYYNGEERAKGNILERFSAQQFPDLHSELNLSSLELGDSALYFCASSVGIAGGASNEQFFGPGTRLTVL.

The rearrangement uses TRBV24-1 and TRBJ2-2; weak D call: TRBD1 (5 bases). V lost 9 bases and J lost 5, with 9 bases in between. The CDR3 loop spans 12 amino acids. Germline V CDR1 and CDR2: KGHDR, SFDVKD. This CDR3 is CATGAGTGELFF. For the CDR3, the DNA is TGTGCCACCGGGGCAGGGACCGGGGAGCTGTTTTTT.

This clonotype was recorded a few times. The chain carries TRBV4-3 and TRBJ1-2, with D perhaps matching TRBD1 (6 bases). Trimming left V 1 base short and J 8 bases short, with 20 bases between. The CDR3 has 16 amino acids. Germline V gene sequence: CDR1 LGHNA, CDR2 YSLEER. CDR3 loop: CASSQGPQGQSEGYTF. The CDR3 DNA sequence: TGCGCCAGCAGCCAAGGACCGCAGGGGCAGTCAGAGGGCTACACCTTC.

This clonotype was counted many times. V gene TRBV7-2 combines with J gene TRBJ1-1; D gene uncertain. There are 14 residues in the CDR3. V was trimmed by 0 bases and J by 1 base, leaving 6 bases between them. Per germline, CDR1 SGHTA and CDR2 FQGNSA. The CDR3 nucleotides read TGTGCCAGCAGCTTAGCGTGGGAGAACACTGAAGCTTTCTTT. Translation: CASSLAWENTEAFF.

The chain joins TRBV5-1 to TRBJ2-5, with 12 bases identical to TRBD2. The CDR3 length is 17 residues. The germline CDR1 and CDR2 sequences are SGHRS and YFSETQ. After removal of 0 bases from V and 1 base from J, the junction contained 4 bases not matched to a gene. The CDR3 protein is CASSLGQLAGGQETQYF. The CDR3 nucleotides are TGCGCCAGCAGCTTGGGCCAACTAGCGGGGGGCCAAGAGACCCAGTACTTC.

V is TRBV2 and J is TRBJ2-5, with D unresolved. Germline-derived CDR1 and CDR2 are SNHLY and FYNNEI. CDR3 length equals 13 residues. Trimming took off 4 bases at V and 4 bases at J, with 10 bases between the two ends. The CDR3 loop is CASSGYPGETQYF. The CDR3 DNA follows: TGTGCCAGCAGTGGATATCCGGGAGAGACCCAGTACTTC.

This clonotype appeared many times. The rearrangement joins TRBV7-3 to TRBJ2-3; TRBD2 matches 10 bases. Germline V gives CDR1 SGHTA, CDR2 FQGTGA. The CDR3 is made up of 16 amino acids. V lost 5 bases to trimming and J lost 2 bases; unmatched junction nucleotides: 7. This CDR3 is CASSPGLAAVTDTQYF. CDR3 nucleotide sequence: TGTGCCAGCAGCCCCGGACTAGCGGCGGTCACAGATACGCAGTATTTT.

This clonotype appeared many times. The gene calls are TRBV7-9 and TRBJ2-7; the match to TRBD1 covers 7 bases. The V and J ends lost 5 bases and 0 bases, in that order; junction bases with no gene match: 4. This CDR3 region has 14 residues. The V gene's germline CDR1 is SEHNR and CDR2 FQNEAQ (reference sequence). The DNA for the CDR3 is TGTGCCAGCAGCCCGACAGGGCTCTCCTACGAGCAGTACTTC. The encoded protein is CASSPTGLSYEQYF.